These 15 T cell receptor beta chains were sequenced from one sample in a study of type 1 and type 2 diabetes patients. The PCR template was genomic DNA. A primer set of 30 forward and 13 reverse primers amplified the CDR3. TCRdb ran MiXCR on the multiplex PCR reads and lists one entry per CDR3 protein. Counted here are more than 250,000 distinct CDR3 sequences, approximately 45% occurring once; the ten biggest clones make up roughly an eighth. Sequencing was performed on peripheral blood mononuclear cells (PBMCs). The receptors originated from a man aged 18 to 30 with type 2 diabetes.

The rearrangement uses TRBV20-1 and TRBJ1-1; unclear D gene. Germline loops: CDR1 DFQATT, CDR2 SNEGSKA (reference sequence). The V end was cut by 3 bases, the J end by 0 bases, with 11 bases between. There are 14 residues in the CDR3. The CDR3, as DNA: TGCAGTGCTAGCGAGGGTTTCGTGAACACTGAAGCTTTCTTT. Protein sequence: CSASEGFVNTEAFF.

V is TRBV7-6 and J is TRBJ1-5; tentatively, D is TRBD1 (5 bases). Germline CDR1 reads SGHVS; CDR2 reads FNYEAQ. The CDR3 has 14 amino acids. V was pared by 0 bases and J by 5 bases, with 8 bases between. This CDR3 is CASSLAGRDQPQHF. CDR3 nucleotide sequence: TGTGCCAGCAGCTTAGCAGGCAGGGATCAGCCCCAGCATTTT.

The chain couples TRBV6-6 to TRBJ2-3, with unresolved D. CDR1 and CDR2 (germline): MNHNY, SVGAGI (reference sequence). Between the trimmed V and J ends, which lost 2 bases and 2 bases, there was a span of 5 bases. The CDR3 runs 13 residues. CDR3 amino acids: CASSYGNTDTQYF. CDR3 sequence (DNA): TGTGCCAGCAGTTACGGGAACACAGATACGCAGTATTTT.

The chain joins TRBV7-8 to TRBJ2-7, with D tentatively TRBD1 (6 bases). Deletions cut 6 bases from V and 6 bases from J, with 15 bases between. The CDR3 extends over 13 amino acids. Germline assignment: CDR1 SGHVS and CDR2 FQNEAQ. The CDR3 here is CASRNKGTIEQYF. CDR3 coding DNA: TGTGCCAGCAGAAATAAAGGGACAATCGAGCAGTACTTC. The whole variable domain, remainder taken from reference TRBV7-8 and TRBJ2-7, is GAGVSQSPRYKVAKRGQDVALRCDPISGHVSLFWYQQALGQGPEFLTYFQNEAQLDKSGLPSDRFFAERPEGSVSTLKIQRTQQEDSAVYLCASRNKGTIEQYFGPGTRLTVT.

The CDR3 DNA reads TGTGCCAGCAGCACCGGACTAGACCAAGAGACCCAGTACTTC. Encoded protein: CASSTGLDQETQYF. The V call is TRBV9, the J call TRBJ2-5; 7 nucleotides align to TRBD2. Germline V gene sequence: CDR1 SGDLS, CDR2 YYNGEE. The length of the CDR3 is 14 residues. The V gene end was trimmed by 4 bases and the J gene end by 0 bases; junction bases not matched to a gene: 3.

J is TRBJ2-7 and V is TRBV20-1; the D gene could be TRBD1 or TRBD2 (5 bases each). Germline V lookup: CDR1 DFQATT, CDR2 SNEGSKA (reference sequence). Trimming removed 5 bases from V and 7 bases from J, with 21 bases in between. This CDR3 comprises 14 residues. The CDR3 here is CSAPTGTSHGEQYF. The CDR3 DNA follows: TGCAGTGCTCCGACCGGGACCTCTCACGGGGAGCAGTACTTC.

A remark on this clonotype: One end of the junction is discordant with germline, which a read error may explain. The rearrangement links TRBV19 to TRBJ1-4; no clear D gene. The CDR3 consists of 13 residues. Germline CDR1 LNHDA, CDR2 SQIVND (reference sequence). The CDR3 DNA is TGTGCCAGTAGTATTACAACTAATGAAAGACTGTTTTTT. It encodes CASSITTNERLFF.

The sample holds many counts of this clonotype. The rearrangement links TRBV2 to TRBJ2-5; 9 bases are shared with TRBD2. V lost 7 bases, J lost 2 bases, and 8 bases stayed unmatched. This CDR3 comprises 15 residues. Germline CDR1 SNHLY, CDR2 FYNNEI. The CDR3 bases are TGTGCCAGCACGGTGCGGGGGGGAAATCAAGAGACCCAGTACTTC. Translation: CASTVRGGNQETQYF. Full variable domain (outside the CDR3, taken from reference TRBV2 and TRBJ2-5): EPEVTQTPSHQVTQMGQEVILRCVPISNHLYFYWYRQILGQKVEFLVSFYNNEISEKSEIFDDQFSVERPDGSNFTLKIRSTKLEDSAMYFCASTVRGGNQETQYFGPGTRLLVL.

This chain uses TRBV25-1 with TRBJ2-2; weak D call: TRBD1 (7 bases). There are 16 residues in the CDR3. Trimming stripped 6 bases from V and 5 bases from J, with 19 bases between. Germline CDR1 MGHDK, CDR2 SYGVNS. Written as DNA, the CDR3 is TGTGCCAGCAGCTTAGTATTGCAGGGGGGAACCGGGGAGCTGTTTTTT. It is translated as CASSLVLQGGTGELFF.

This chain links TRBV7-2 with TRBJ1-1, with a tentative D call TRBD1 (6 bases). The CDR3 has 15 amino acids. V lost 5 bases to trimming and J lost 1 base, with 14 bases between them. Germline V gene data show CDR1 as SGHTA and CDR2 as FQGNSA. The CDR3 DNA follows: TGTGCCAGCAGCCCCTTGGGACATACGAACACTGAAGCTTTCTTT. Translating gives CASSPLGHTNTEAFF.

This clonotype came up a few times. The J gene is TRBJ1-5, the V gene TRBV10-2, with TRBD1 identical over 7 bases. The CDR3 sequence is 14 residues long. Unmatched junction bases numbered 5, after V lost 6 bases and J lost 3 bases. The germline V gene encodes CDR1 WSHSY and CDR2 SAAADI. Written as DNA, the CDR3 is TGCGCCAGCAGCAACAGGGGAGACAATCAGCCCCAGCATTTT. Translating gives CASSNRGDNQPQHF.

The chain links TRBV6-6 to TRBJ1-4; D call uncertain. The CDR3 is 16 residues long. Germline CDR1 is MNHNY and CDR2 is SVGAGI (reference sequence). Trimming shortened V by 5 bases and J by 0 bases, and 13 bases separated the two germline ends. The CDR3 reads CASSEVRLATNEKLFF. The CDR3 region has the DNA TGTGCCAGCAGTGAGGTCCGACTTGCAACTAATGAAAAACTGTTTTTT.

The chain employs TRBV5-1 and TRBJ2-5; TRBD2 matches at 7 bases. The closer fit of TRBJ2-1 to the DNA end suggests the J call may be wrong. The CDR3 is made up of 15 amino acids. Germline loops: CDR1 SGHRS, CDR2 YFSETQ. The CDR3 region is CASSTNGGIKREQFF. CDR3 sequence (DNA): TGCGCCAGCAGCACTAACGGGGGGATTAAGCGGGAGCAGTTCTTC.

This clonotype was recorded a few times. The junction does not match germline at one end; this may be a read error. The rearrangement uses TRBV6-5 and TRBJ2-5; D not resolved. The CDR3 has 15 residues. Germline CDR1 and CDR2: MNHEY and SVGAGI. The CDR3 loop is CAISDSERRRETQYF. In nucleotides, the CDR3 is TGTGCCATCAGTGACTCCGAGAGGCGTCGGGAGACCCAGTACTTC.

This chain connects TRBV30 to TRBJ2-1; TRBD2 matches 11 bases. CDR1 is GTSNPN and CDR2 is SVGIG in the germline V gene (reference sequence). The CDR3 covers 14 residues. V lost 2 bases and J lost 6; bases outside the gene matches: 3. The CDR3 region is CAWSSLAGGNEQFF. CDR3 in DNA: TGTGCCTGGAGTTCTCTAGCGGGAGGCAATGAGCAGTTCTTC.